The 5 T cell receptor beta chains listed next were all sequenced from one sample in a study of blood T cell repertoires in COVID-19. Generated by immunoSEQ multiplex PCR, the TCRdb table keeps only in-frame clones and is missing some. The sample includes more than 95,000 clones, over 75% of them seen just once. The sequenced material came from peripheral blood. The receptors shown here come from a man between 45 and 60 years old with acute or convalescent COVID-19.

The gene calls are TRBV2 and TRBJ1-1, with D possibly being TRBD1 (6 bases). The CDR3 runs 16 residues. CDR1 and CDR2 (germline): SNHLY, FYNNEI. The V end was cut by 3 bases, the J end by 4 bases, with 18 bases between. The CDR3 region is CASSEGRSGESTEAFF. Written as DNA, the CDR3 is TGTGCCAGCAGTGAGGGTAGGTCAGGGGAAAGCACTGAAGCTTTCTTT.

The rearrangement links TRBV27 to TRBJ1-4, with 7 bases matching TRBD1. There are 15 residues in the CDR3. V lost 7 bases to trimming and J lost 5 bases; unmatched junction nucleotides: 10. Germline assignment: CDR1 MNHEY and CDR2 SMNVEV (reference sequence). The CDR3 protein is CASTPGTDRNEKLFF. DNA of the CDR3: TGTGCCAGCACCCCCGGGACAGACCGAAATGAAAAACTGTTTTTT.

CDR3 region: CASSLGQGPDTQYF. The CDR3 nucleotides read TGTGCCAGTAGTCTCGGACAGGGTCCGGATACGCAGTATTTT. The V gene is TRBV19, the J gene TRBJ2-3; 8 bases match TRBD1. The germline gives CDR1 LNHDA, CDR2 SQIVND (reference sequence). The CDR3 covers 14 residues. V gave up 5 bases and J gave up 6 bases; unmatched junction bases: 7.

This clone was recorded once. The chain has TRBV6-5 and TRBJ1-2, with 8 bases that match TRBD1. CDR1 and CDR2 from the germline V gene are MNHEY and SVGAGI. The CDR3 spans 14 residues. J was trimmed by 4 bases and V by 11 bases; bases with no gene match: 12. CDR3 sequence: CAGLWAGGFYGYTF. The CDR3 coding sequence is TGTGCCGGGTTGTGGGCAGGGGGCTTCTATGGCTACACCTTC.

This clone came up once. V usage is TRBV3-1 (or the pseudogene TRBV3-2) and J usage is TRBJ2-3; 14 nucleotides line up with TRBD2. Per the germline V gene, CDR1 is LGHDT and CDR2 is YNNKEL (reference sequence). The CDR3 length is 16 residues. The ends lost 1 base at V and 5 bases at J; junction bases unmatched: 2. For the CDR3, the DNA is TGTGCCAGCAGCCAAGGACTAGCGGGAGGGGGAGATACGCAGTATTTT. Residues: CASSQGLAGGGDTQYF.